The rows below give T cell receptor beta chains drawn from one sample of a study of cytomegalovirus exposure and HLA in healthy donors. TCRdb's table, derived via immunoSEQ multiplex PCR, lists solely in-frame clones and lacks some. The table has tens of thousands of clones, about four fifths seen once. Sequenced sample: PBMCs. All receptors come from a woman younger than 30 in good health and CMV-seropositive. The CDR3 runs from the conserved cysteine through the conserved F or W. A D gene is named only where the DNA matches it firmly. Clone size appears in some rows only: once, few, many, or a class for an expanded clone.

CDR3aa: CASSFGTVTGANVLTF
CDR3nt: TGTGCCAGCAGTTTCGGGACAGTTACTGGGGCCAACGTCCTGACTTTC
abundance: once
d_gene: TRBD1
v_gene: TRBV28
len: 16
j_gene: TRBJ2-6

CDR3aa: CASSARRGQAIANYGYTF
CDR3nt: TGTGCCAGCAGCGCACGCAGAGGACAGGCCATAGCTAACTATGGCTACACCTTC
abundance: -
d_gene: TRBD1
v_gene: TRBV11-2
len: 18
j_gene: TRBJ1-2

CDR3aa: CSVRGSTGPETQYF
CDR3nt: TGCAGCGTTCGGGGCTCGACAGGGCCAGAGACCCAGTACTTC
abundance: -
d_gene: TRBD1
v_gene: TRBV29-1
len: 14
j_gene: TRBJ2-5

CDR3aa: CASSPAQGYGYTF
CDR3nt: TGTGCCAGCTCACCAGCTCAGGGCTATGGCTACACCTTC
abundance: -
d_gene: -
v_gene: TRBV18
len: 13
j_gene: TRBJ1-2

CDR3aa: CASSYTGYMNTEAFF
CDR3nt: TGTGCCAGCAGTTATACAGGGTATATGAACACTGAAGCTTTCTTT
abundance: -
d_gene: -
v_gene: TRBV6-5
len: 15
j_gene: TRBJ1-1

CDR3aa: CASSEASGEGKTQYF
CDR3nt: TGTGCCAGCAGTGAAGCCTCGGGGGAGGGGAAGACCCAGTACTTC
abundance: once
d_gene: TRBD2
v_gene: TRBV6-1
len: 15
j_gene: TRBJ2-5

CDR3aa: CASSFDSHAGELFF
CDR3nt: TGTGCCAGCAGTTTCGACAGTCATGCCGGGGAGCTGTTTTTT
abundance: -
d_gene: -
v_gene: TRBV6-5
len: 14
j_gene: TRBJ2-2

CDR3aa: CASSLGLGGYGYTF
CDR3nt: TGTGCCAGCAGTTTGGGACTGGGGGGGTATGGCTACACCTTC
abundance: -
d_gene: -
v_gene: TRBV28
len: 14
j_gene: TRBJ1-2

CDR3aa: CASRGGVTDTQYF
CDR3nt: TGTGCCAGCCGAGGGGGGGTAACAGATACGCAGTATTTT
abundance: once
d_gene: -
v_gene: TRBV2
len: 13
j_gene: TRBJ2-3

CDR3aa: CASSTGWIYGYTF
CDR3nt: TGTGCCAGCAGCACAGGGTGGATCTATGGCTACACCTTC
abundance: -
d_gene: -
v_gene: TRBV6-5
len: 13
j_gene: TRBJ1-2

CDR3aa: CASNVQGREQFF
CDR3nt: TGTGCCAGCAACGTACAGGGGCGCGAGCAGTTCTTC
abundance: -
d_gene: TRBD1
v_gene: TRBV28
len: 12
j_gene: TRBJ2-1

CDR3aa: CASSLTGTWGPNEQFF
CDR3nt: TGTGCCAGCAGTTTAACCGGGACGTGGGGGCCCAATGAGCAGTTCTTC
abundance: -
d_gene: -
v_gene: TRBV27
len: 16
j_gene: TRBJ2-1

CDR3aa: CASSQATGTRVWHEQFF
CDR3nt: TGTGCCAGCAGCCAAGCCACCGGGACTAGGGTTTGGCATGAGCAGTTCTTC
abundance: -
d_gene: TRBD2
v_gene: TRBV4-2
len: 17
j_gene: TRBJ2-1

CDR3aa: CASKPRGTGELFF
CDR3nt: TGTGCCAGCAAACCAAGGGGCACCGGGGAGCTGTTTTTT
abundance: -
d_gene: -
v_gene: TRBV2
len: 13
j_gene: TRBJ2-2

CDR3aa: CASRETGELYEQYF
CDR3nt: TGTGCCAGTAGAGAGACAGGGGAGTTGTACGAGCAGTACTTC
abundance: -
d_gene: TRBD1
v_gene: TRBV19
len: 14
j_gene: TRBJ2-7

CDR3aa: CAIQGFATNEKLFF
CDR3nt: TGTGCCATCCAGGGGTTTGCAACTAATGAAAAACTGTTTTTT
abundance: -
d_gene: -
v_gene: TRBV28
len: 14
j_gene: TRBJ1-4

CDR3aa: CASSSTTGLDGYTF
CDR3nt: TGTGCCAGCAGCTCAACGACAGGGCTGGATGGCTACACCTTC
abundance: -
d_gene: -
v_gene: TRBV21-1
len: 14
j_gene: TRBJ1-2

CDR3aa: CASSSNHAWQTEAFF
CDR3nt: TGCGCCAGCAGCTCGAACCATGCTTGGCAAACTGAAGCTTTCTTT
abundance: -
d_gene: -
v_gene: TRBV5-1
len: 15
j_gene: TRBJ1-1

CDR3aa: CASTDRGRGNQPQHF
CDR3nt: TGTGCCAGCACCGACAGGGGAAGAGGCAATCAGCCCCAGCATTTT
abundance: -
d_gene: TRBD1
v_gene: TRBV6-4
len: 15
j_gene: TRBJ1-5